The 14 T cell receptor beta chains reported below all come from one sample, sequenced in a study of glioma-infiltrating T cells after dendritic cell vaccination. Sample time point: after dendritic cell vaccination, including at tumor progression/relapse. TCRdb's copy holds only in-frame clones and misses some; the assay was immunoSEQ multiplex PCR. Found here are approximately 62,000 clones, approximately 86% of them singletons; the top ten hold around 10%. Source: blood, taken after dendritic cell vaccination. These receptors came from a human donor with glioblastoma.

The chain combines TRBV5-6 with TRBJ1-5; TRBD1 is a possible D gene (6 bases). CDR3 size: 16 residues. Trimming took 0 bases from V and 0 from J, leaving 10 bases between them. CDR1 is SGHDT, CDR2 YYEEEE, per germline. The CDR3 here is CASSLGTALSNQPQHF. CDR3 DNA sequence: TGTGCCAGCAGCTTGGGGACAGCCCTTAGCAATCAGCCCCAGCATTTT.

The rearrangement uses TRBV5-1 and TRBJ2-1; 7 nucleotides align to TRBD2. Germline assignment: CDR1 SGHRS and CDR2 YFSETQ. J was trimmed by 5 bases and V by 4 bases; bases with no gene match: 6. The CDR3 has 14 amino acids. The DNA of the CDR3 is TGCGCCAGCAGCGTTAGCGGGCCAAACAATGAGCAGTTCTTC. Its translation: CASSVSGPNNEQFF.

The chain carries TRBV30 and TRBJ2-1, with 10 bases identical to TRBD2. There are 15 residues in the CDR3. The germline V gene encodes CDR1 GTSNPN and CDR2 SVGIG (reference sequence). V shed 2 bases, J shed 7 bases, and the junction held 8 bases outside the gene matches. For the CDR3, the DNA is TGTGCCTGGAGTACCGAGCGGGAGGGCGGTAATGAGCAGTTCTTC. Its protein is CAWSTEREGGNEQFF.

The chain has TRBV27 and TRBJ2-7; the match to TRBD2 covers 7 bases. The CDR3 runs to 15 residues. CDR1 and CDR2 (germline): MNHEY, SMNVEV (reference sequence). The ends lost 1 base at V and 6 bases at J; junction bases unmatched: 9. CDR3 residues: CASSLFSGTSSEQYF. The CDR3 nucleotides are TGTGCCAGCAGTTTATTCAGCGGGACTTCTTCCGAGCAGTACTTC.

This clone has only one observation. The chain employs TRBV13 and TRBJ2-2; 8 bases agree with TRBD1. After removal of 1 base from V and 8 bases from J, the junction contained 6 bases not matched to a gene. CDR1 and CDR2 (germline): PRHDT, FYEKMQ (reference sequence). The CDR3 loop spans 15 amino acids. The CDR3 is CASSLAHRGTGELFF. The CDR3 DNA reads TGTGCCAGCAGCTTAGCCCACAGGGGGACGGGGGAGCTGTTTTTT.

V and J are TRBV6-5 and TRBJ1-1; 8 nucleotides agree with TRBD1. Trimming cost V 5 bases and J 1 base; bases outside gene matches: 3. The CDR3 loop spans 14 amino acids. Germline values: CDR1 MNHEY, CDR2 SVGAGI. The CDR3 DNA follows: TGTGCCAGCAGTAGGGGACAGGCGAACACTGAAGCTTTCTTT. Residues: CASSRGQANTEAFF.

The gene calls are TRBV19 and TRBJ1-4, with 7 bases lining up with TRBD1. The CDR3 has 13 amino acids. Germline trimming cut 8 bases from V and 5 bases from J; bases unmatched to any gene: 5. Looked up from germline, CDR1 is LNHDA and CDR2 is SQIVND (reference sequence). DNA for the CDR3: TGTGCCAGTGGCCGGACAGGAAATGAAAAACTGTTTTTT. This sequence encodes CASGRTGNEKLFF.

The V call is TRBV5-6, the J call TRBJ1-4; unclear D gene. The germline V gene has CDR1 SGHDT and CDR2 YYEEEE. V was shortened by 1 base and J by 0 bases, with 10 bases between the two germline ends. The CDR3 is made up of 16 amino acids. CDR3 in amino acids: CASSLRGFATNEKLFF. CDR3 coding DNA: TGTGCCAGCAGCTTGCGAGGGTTTGCAACTAATGAAAAACTGTTTTTT.

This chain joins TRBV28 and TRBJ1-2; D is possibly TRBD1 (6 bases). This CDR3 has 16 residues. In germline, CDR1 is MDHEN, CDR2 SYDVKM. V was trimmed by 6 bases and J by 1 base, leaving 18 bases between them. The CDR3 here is CASSPSGRGHNYGYTF. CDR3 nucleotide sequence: TGTGCCAGCAGCCCCTCGGGGCGGGGGCATAACTATGGCTACACCTTC.

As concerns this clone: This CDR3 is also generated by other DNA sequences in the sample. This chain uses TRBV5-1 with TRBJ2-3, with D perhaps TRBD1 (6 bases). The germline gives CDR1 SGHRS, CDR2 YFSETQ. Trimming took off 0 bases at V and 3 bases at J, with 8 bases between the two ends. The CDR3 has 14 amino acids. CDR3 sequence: CASSLEGTTDTQYF. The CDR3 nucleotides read TGCGCCAGCAGCTTGGAGGGGACAACAGATACGCAGTATTTT.

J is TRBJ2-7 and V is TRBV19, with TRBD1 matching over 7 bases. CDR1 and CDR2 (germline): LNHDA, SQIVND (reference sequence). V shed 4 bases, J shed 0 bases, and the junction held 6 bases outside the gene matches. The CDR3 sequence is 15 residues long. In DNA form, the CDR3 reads TGTGCCAGTAGTACTTGGGCAGGGGGCTCCTACGAGCAGTACTTC. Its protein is CASSTWAGGSYEQYF.

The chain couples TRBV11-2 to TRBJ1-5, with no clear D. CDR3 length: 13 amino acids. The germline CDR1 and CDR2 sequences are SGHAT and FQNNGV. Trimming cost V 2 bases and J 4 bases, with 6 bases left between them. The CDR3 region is CASSLWRNQPQHF. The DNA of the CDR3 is TGTGCCAGCAGCTTATGGCGGAATCAGCCCCAGCATTTT.

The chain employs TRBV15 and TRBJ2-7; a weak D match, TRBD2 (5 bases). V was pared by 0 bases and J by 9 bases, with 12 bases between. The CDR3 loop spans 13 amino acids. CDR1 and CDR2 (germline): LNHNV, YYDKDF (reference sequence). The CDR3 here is CATSRERRMGQYF. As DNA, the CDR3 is TGTGCCACCAGCAGAGAGCGGAGGATGGGGCAGTACTTC.

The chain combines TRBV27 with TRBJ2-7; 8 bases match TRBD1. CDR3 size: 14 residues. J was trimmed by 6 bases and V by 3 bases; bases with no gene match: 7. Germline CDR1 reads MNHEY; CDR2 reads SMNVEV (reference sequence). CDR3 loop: CASSFRTGKGEQYF. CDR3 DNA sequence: TGTGCCAGCAGTTTCAGGACAGGGAAGGGCGAGCAGTACTTC.